These 8 T cell receptor beta chains came from one sample sequenced in a study of cytomegalovirus exposure and HLA in healthy donors. Sequencing was performed with immunoSEQ multiplex PCR; in TCRdb, only in-frame clones are kept and a portion is missing. This table holds approximately 71,000 clones, 90% to 95% found once. The sample taken for sequencing was PBMCs. These receptors were obtained from a man younger than 35 in good health and CMV-seronegative.

V usage is TRBV5-5 and J usage is TRBJ2-5, with no clear D. The CDR3 is 12 residues long. V dropped 4 bases and J dropped 5 bases, with 9 bases sitting between them. Germline V gene sequence: CDR1 SGHKS, CDR2 YYEKEE (reference sequence). The chain's CDR3 is CASSPSGETQYF. Written as DNA, the CDR3 is TGTGCCAGCAGCCCTTCCGGTGAGACCCAGTACTTC.

The CDR3 nucleotides read TGTGCCTGGAGCGACAGGGGCCCGACTAAGTTCTTC. Residues: CAWSDRGPTKFF. The chain is built from TRBV30 and TRBJ2-1, with 8 bases matching TRBD1. V was pared by 3 bases and J by 14 bases, with 9 bases of the junction left unmatched. The CDR3 sequence is 12 residues long. Germline lookup yields CDR1 GTSNPN and CDR2 SVGIG (reference sequence).

The genes are TRBV2 and TRBJ2-5; tentative D call: TRBD2 (7 bases). V dropped 8 bases and J dropped 4 bases, with 17 bases sitting between them. CDR3 length equals 14 residues. The germline V gene has CDR1 SNHLY and CDR2 FYNNEI. The CDR3 sequence is CASGRGAGGETQYF. CDR3 DNA sequence: TGTGCCAGCGGCCGGGGGGCTGGTGGAGAGACCCAGTACTTC. Using reference TRBV2 and TRBJ2-5 for the parts outside the CDR3, the full variable domain is EPEVTQTPSHQVTQMGQEVILRCVPISNHLYFYWYRQILGQKVEFLVSFYNNEISEKSEIFDDQFSVERPDGSNFTLKIRSTKLEDSAMYFCASGRGAGGETQYFGPGTRLLVL.

The genes are TRBV29-1 and TRBJ2-5; 11 bases are a match to TRBD2. The CDR3 runs 13 residues. CDR1 is SQVTM, CDR2 ANQGSEA, per germline. After removal of 7 bases from V and 4 bases from J, the junction contained 5 bases not matched to a gene. The chain's CDR3 is CSGKGTSGETQYF. The CDR3 nucleotides are TGCAGCGGCAAAGGGACTAGCGGAGAGACCCAGTACTTC. Complete variable domain (other parts from reference TRBV29-1 and TRBJ2-5): SAVISQKPSRDICQRGTSLTIQCQVDSQVTMMFWYRQQPGQSLTLIATANQGSEATYESGFVIDKFPISRPNLTFSTLTVSNMSPEDSSIYLCSGKGTSGETQYFGPGTRLLVL.

The V call is TRBV5-1, the J call TRBJ2-7, with no clear D. Trimming removed 0 bases at V and 6 bases at J, with 13 bases between. The germline gives CDR1 SGHRS, CDR2 YFSETQ. This CDR3 spans 14 amino acids. The DNA of the CDR3 is TGCGCCAGCAGCTTGGGACCAGGTTCACGCGAGCAGTACTTC. Protein sequence: CASSLGPGSREQYF. Filled out from reference TRBV5-1 and TRBJ2-7, the complete variable domain reads KAGVTQTPRYLIKTRGQQVTLSCSPISGHRSVSWYQQTPGQGLQFLFEYFSETQRNKGNFPGRFSGRQFSNSRSEMNVSTLELGDSALYLCASSLGPGSREQYFGPGTRLTVT.

The V call is TRBV4-3, the J call TRBJ1-2; D gene uncertain. V was cut by 0 bases and J by 4 bases, with 18 bases left in between. The CDR3 has 17 residues. In germline, CDR1 is LGHNA, CDR2 YSLEER. The CDR3 loop reads CASSQDLVADWPYGYTF. As DNA, the CDR3 is TGCGCCAGCAGCCAAGATCTTGTGGCAGACTGGCCCTATGGCTACACCTTC.

The CDR3 bases are TGTGCCAGCACCCGAGGTAGCGGGTACAATGAGCAGTTCTTC. Encoded protein: CASTRGSGYNEQFF. This chain connects TRBV11-2 to TRBJ2-1, with 7 positions matching TRBD2. The ends lost 7 bases at V and 4 bases at J; junction bases unmatched: 7. CDR1 and CDR2 (germline): SGHAT, FQNNGV. The CDR3 covers 14 residues.

This rearrangement joins TRBV9 to TRBJ2-6; weak D call: TRBD1 (6 bases). CDR3 length: 15 amino acids. Trimming took off 0 bases at V and 3 bases at J, with 7 bases between the two ends. Germline V CDR1 and CDR2: SGDLS, YYNGEE. The CDR3 sequence: CASSVVGGGANVLTF. CDR3 DNA sequence: TGTGCCAGCAGCGTAGTAGGGGGTGGGGCCAACGTCCTGACTTTC.